Following are 17 T cell receptor beta chains from one sample sequenced in a study of chemoradiotherapy in HPV16-positive cancers. Sequencing used immunoSEQ multiplex PCR; TCRdb keeps in-frame clones, though not all of them. The sample carries over 9,000 clones, approximately 77% recorded once. Sequenced material: tumor tissue, taken from a patient who underwent chemoradiotherapy. These receptors originate from a human donor with HPV-associated anogenital cancer.

This clone showed up just a few times. V is TRBV9 and J is TRBJ1-1; the D is unclear. The V end was cut by 0 bases, the J end by 4 bases, with 7 bases between. The CDR3 totals 13 residues. Germline lookup yields CDR1 SGDLS and CDR2 YYNGEE. The CDR3 coding sequence is TGTGCCAGCAGCGTAGGGTTTACCACTGAAGCTTTCTTT. This translates into CASSVGFTTEAFF.

The J gene is TRBJ1-2, the V gene TRBV27, with D maybe TRBD1 (6 bases). CDR3 size: 18 residues. Germline V CDR1 and CDR2: MNHEY, SMNVEV (reference sequence). Trimming pared 2 bases from V and 0 bases from J, leaving 19 bases between. In DNA form, the CDR3 reads TGTGCCAGCAGTTTAATGAGTGTCGGGGGCTCTACTAACTATGGCTACACCTTC. This encodes CASSLMSVGGSTNYGYTF.

V usage is TRBV6-4 and J usage is TRBJ1-1, with TRBD1 as a possible D gene (5 bases). CDR1 MRHNA and CDR2 SNTAGT come from the germline V gene. This CDR3 contains 13 residues. Trimming pared 3 bases from V and 1 base from J, leaving 6 bases between. CDR3 in DNA: TGTGCCAGCAGTGAGGACACGAACACTGAAGCTTTCTTT. Amino acids: CASSEDTNTEAFF.

The CDR3 nucleotides read TGTGCCAGCAGCAACGACCGAATTCGGGGCTACGAGCAGTACTTC. Amino acids: CASSNDRIRGYEQYF. The chain couples TRBV7-9 to TRBJ2-7, with a weak D call TRBD2 (5 bases). From germline, CDR1 is SEHNR and CDR2 FQNEAQ (reference sequence). This CDR3 contains 15 residues. V shed 5 bases and J shed 3 bases, with 17 bases lying between them.

The chain has TRBV10-3 and TRBJ2-3; D gene ambiguous. CDR1 ENHRY and CDR2 SYGVKD come from the germline V gene. The germline V and J ends were trimmed by 6 bases and 2 bases, with 6 bases remaining between them. CDR3 length: 12 amino acids. CDR3 sequence: CAISPYTDTQYF. Here the CDR3 DNA reads TGTGCCATCAGCCCGTACACAGATACGCAGTATTTT.

V and J are TRBV7-2 and TRBJ2-3; 7 bases are a match to TRBD2. The length of the CDR3 is 15 residues. After removal of 8 bases from V and 0 bases from J, the junction contained 8 bases not matched to a gene. Germline V gives CDR1 SGHTA, CDR2 FQGNSA. CDR3 DNA sequence: TGTGCCAGCGGATTAGCGGGTAGTAGCACAGATACGCAGTATTTT. Residues: CASGLAGSSTDTQYF. The variable domain in full, completed from reference TRBV7-2 and TRBJ2-3, reads GAGVSQSPSNKVTEKGKDVELRCDPISGHTALYWYRQSLGQGLEFLIYFQGNSAPDKSGLPSDRFSAERTGGSVSTLTIQRTQQEDSAVYLCASGLAGSSTDTQYFGPGTRLTVL.

There are a few counts of this clone. The V call is TRBV29-1, the J call TRBJ1-1, with 8 bases aligning to TRBD1. This CDR3 spans 13 amino acids. Germline CDR1 SQVTM, CDR2 ANQGSEA. V dropped 7 bases and J dropped 10; count of bases not matched to a gene: 14. CDR3 DNA: TGCAGCGCCCTCCCGGCAGGGGGCATCGGAGCTTTCTTT. This encodes CSALPAGGIGAFF.

This chain joins TRBV6-5 and TRBJ2-7; D possibly corresponds to TRBD2 (6 bases). Germline V gives CDR1 MNHEY, CDR2 SVGAGI. The length of the CDR3 is 15 residues. The V and J ends lost 5 bases and 0 bases respectively, with 14 bases between them. The CDR3 reads CASSIARDFSYEQYF. The CDR3 nucleotides read TGTGCCAGCAGTATCGCCCGGGACTTCTCCTACGAGCAGTACTTC.

The V call is TRBV7-9, the J call TRBJ1-1, with 7 positions matching TRBD1. Germline-derived CDR1 and CDR2 are SEHNR and FQNEAQ (reference sequence). Trimming took 3 bases from V and 6 from J; bases not matched to a gene: 7. The CDR3 runs 14 residues. This chain's CDR3 is CASSFGDRASEAFF. The CDR3 coding sequence is TGTGCCAGCAGCTTCGGAGACAGGGCATCTGAAGCTTTCTTT.

The J gene is TRBJ1-1, the V gene TRBV4-3; maybe TRBD1 (5 bases). Trimming pared 0 bases from V and 11 bases from J, leaving 10 bases between. The CDR3 extends over 12 amino acids. The germline V gene encodes CDR1 LGHNA and CDR2 YSLEER. The CDR3 loop is CASSQDRGAAFF. CDR3 DNA sequence: TGCGCCAGCAGCCAAGATCGCGGGGCGGCTTTCTTT.

The chain employs TRBV5-6 and TRBJ1-2, with no clear D. Trimming cost V 3 bases and J 5 bases, with 5 bases left between them. This CDR3 is 11 amino acids long. The germline CDR1 and CDR2 sequences are SGHDT and YYEEEE. DNA for the CDR3: TGTGCCAGCAGCTCGGGATATGGCTACACCTTC. Translated, it gives CASSSGYGYTF. Using reference TRBV5-6 and TRBJ1-2 for the parts outside the CDR3, the full variable domain is DAGVTQSPTHLIKTRGQQVTLRCSPKSGHDTVSWYQQALGQGPQFIFQYYEEEERQRGNFPDRFSGHQFPNYSSELNVNALLLGDSALYLCASSSGYGYTFGSGTRLTVV.

This clone appeared a single time. The chain couples TRBV7-2 to TRBJ2-3; 10 bases align to TRBD2. The V segment lost 1 base and the J segment 0 bases; nucleotides outside the gene matches: 7. Germline V gene data show CDR1 as SGHTA and CDR2 as FQGNSA. CDR3 length: 18 amino acids. DNA of the CDR3: TGTGCCAGCAGCTTAGGGTCTAGCGGGGGCGTTAGCACAGATACGCAGTATTTT. This encodes CASSLGSSGGVSTDTQYF. The full variable domain, rest sourced from reference TRBV7-2 and TRBJ2-3, is GAGVSQSPSNKVTEKGKDVELRCDPISGHTALYWYRQSLGQGLEFLIYFQGNSAPDKSGLPSDRFSAERTGGSVSTLTIQRTQQEDSAVYLCASSLGSSGGVSTDTQYFGPGTRLTVL.

The chain carries TRBV19 and TRBJ2-5, with no clear D. The CDR3 spans 14 residues. The V end lost 7 bases, the J end lost 2 bases, and 14 bases lay between the germline ends. Germline CDR1 LNHDA, CDR2 SQIVND (reference sequence). The CDR3 region is CASKGTNYQETQYF. In nucleotides, the CDR3 is TGTGCCAGTAAGGGAACAAATTATCAAGAGACCCAGTACTTC.

This clone was seen only a few times. This chain connects TRBV7-2 to TRBJ1-5, with a weak D call TRBD1 (6 bases). The CDR3 is made up of 14 amino acids. Germline CDR1 is SGHTA and CDR2 is FQGNSA. Trimming removed 5 bases from V and 7 bases from J, with 15 bases in between. CDR3 amino acids: CASSRGHEGQPQHF. In nucleotides, the CDR3 is TGTGCCAGCAGCCGGGGACACGAGGGACAGCCCCAGCATTTT.

The V gene is TRBV7-8, the J gene TRBJ1-2; 9 bases align to TRBD1. J was trimmed by 4 bases and V by 5 bases; bases with no gene match: 8. CDR1 SGHVS and CDR2 FQNEAQ come from the germline V gene. This CDR3 has 15 amino acids. CDR3 sequence reads: CASSRQGGSAYGYTF. The CDR3 coding sequence is TGTGCCAGCAGCCGACAGGGGGGGTCTGCCTATGGCTACACCTTC.

This rearrangement joins TRBV7-2 to TRBJ2-2, with D maybe TRBD2 (7 bases). The ends were cut back, 4 bases at V and 4 bases at J, with 16 bases in the middle. From germline, CDR1 is SGHTA and CDR2 FQGNSA. The CDR3 has 16 residues. In nucleotides, the CDR3 is TGTGCCAGCAGCTCATGGGGGGGCCTGGGCACCGGGGAGCTGTTTTTT. Its translation: CASSSWGGLGTGELFF. The full variable domain, with the rest looked up from reference TRBV7-2 and TRBJ2-2, is GAGVSQSPSNKVTEKGKDVELRCDPISGHTALYWYRQSLGQGLEFLIYFQGNSAPDKSGLPSDRFSAERTGGSVSTLTIQRTQQEDSAVYLCASSSWGGLGTGELFFGEGSRLTVL.

The V gene is TRBV5-1, the J gene TRBJ1-1; no firm D call. This CDR3 comprises 17 residues. Germline CDR1 is SGHRS and CDR2 is YFSETQ. V lost 0 bases, J lost 7 bases, and 22 bases lay in between. As DNA, the CDR3 is TGCGCCAGCAGCTTGGTAGGGAACGAGGGCCCTGGAGGTGAAGCTTTCTTT. Its protein is CASSLVGNEGPGGEAFF.